This T cell receptor (beta chain) appears in the sequencing data of a study of blood T cell repertoires in COVID-19. The CDR3 is 13 amino acids. In germline, CDR1 is KGHDR, CDR2 SFDVKD. The trim removed 3 bases at V and 8 bases at J, leaving 2 bases unmatched. As originally analysed: Estimates of nucleated cell counts were drawn from the amplification of reference gene primers. Sequenced by immunoSEQ multiplex PCR; TCRdb stores in-frame clones only, minus some. V, J and clone size reflect that table, while D and trimming were determined from the DNA. The sample records 180,000 or so clones, just over 85% being singletons.

The sample comprised peripheral blood. The chain is built from TRBV24-1 and TRBJ2-1; 8 bases align to TRBD2. The sequence derives from a man aged 60-69 years with acute or convalescent COVID-19. The CDR3 DNA reads TGTGCCACCAGTGATCGGGGGGGGGATGAGCAGTTCTTC. It translates to CATSDRGGDEQFF.